This entry is about one TCR beta chain. What it binds is unknown. Viral peptide pool expansion of antigen-specific CD4+ T cells preceded sequencing in the ViraFEST assay. Culture lasted about ten days before CD4+ T cell isolation. Infection dated between March and December 2020, before the Alpha, Beta and Delta variants reached the United States. TCRdb's copy holds only in-frame clones and misses some; the assay was immunoSEQ multiplex PCR. Of 30,000 or so clones in the sample, just over 70% were seen once. This record belongs to a study of vaccination effects on CD4 cells after COVID-19. Study-wide findings and caveats: In people who had recovered, most post-vaccine spike-reactive clones were new vaccine-induced clones.

The sample was CD4+ T cells from PBMCs cultured with a peptide pool, taken before COVID-19 vaccination. This sequence was found in a human donor who had a prior SARS-CoV-2 infection.

CDR3 amino acids: CASSLGLAGVTGELFF. The CDR3 region has the DNA TGTGCCAGCAGCTTGGGACTAGCGGGAGTGACCGGGGAGCTGTTTTTT. The V gene is TRBV5-6, the J gene TRBJ2-2, with 12 bases matching TRBD2. The germline CDR1 and CDR2 sequences are SGHDT and YYEEEE. The CDR3 length is 16 residues. J lost 5 bases, V lost 0 bases, and 2 bases had no gene match. The full variable domain, its missing parts supplied by reference TRBV5-6 and TRBJ2-2, is DAGVTQSPTHLIKTRGQQVTLRCSPKSGHDTVSWYQQALGQGPQFIFQYYEEEERQRGNFPDRFSGHQFPNYSSELNVNALLLGDSALYLCASSLGLAGVTGELFFGEGSRLTVL.